The rows below give T cell receptor beta chains drawn from one sample of a study of T cell repertoires in cytomegalovirus infection. Each CDR3 protein gets one entry after TCRdb re-called the reads with MiXCR. The sample holds some 940,000 distinct CDR3 sequences; around a third are singletons and the top ten take over 12%. These receptors lack a known antigen. Material: cultured CD8+ T cells from PBMCs, obtained from culture after CMV antigen stimulation. The receptor set was obtained from a human donor in good health (CMV status not recorded). Some clones in this sample may be carry-over from other donors' samples. Both conserved end residues are part of each CDR3. The D gene is left open where the match is weak. Size is stated for part of the rows, as once, few or many counts, or as a class when the clone is expanded.

>18|TRBV29-1|NA|TRBJ2-6|TRBD2
TGCAGCGTTGAAGATCAGAAGCGGGGTCGCTCTGGGGCCAACGTCCTGACTTTC
CSVEDQKRGRSGANVLTF
>14|TRBV7-9|NA|TRBJ2-1|NA
TGTGCCAGCAGCTCCCGGACTGGGTACAATGAGCAGTTCTTC
CASSSRTGYNEQFF
>15|TRBV7-6|few|TRBJ2-3|TRBD2
TGTGCCAGCAGCTTAGCGCCCGGGGGGGGCGATACGCAGTATTTT
CASSLAPGGGDTQYF
>18|TRBV15|NA|TRBJ2-5|TRBD2
TGTGCCACCAGCAGTTTACGCGGGGGGCCTGCCCTCCAAGAGACCCAGTACTTC
CATSSLRGGPALQETQYF
>15|TRBV7-3|NA|TRBJ2-1|TRBD1
TGTGCCAGCAGCTTAACGACAGGGGAAAGCAATGAGCAGTTCTTC
CASSLTTGESNEQFF
>13|TRBV7-2|few|TRBJ1-2|NA
TGTGCCAGCAGCTTAGAGGATAACTATGGCTACACCTTC
CASSLEDNYGYTF
>17|TRBV6-5|few|TRBJ1-6|NA
TGTGCCAGCAGCCTGCGGCCCCACGTGGGGTATAATTCACCCCTCCACTTT
CASSLRPHVGYNSPLHF
>15|TRBV12-3/TRBV12-4|NA|TRBJ1-4|NA
TGTGCCAGCAGTCCGTACGCAGGCACTAATGAAAAACTGTTTTTT
CASSPYAGTNEKLFF
>11|TRBV19|NA|TRBJ2-4|NA
TGTGCCACCCAGGGTCAAAACATTCAGTACTTC
CATQGQNIQYF
>17|TRBV6-6|few|TRBJ2-6|NA
TGTGCCAGCAGTTACCGGGACCGATTCTCTGGGGCCAACGTCCTGACTTTC
CASSYRDRFSGANVLTF
>12|TRBV7-6|few|TRBJ1-1|NA
TGTGCCAGCAACCCCGCTGCGGGGGTCGCTTTCTTT
CASNPAAGVAFF
>16|TRBV10-3|NA|TRBJ2-1|TRBD1
TGTGCCATCGGTACCAAGGCAGGGGGCCCATCCAATGAGCAGTTCTTC
CAIGTKAGGPSNEQFF
>18|TRBV27|NA|TRBJ2-6|NA
TGTGCCAGCAGTTTATTGGGACAACTATTCTCTGGGGCCAACATCCTGACTTTC
CASSLLGQLFSGANILTF
>16|TRBV7-6|many|TRBJ1-1|TRBD1
TGTGCCAGCAGCTTAACAGGGGGCTGGGGGGAAACTGAAGCTTTCTTT
CASSLTGGWGETEAFF
>11|TRBV29-1|NA|TRBJ1-2|NA
TGCAGCGTCACCGACAGCTATGGCTACACCTTC
CSVTDSYGYTF
>15|TRBV5-6|NA|TRBJ1-2|TRBD1
TGTGCCAGCAGCTACCAACAGGGGCTGCACTATGGCTACACCTTC
CASSYQQGLHYGYTF
>14|TRBV7-6|few|TRBJ1-6|TRBD1
TGTGCCAGCAGCCAGACAGGGGGATATTCACCCCTCCACTTT
CASSQTGGYSPLHF
>12|TRBV13|NA|TRBJ2-7|NA
TGTGCCAGCAGCTTAGGCCGGACAGACCAGTACTTC
CASSLGRTDQYF
>16|TRBV6-2/TRBV6-3|few|TRBJ2-3|TRBD1
TGTGCCAGCAGTCCCGAGACAGGGGAGAAGACAGATACGCAGTATTTT
CASSPETGEKTDTQYF
>13|TRBV5-1|NA|TRBJ1-2|NA
TGCGCCAGCACCTCGTCCGGGATCTATGGCTACACCTTC
CASTSSGIYGYTF
>16|TRBV7-6|few|TRBJ1-3|NA
TGTGCCAGCAGCTCTTCACAGCCCGAGCCTGGAAACACCATATATTTT
CASSSSQPEPGNTIYF
>15|TRBV5-8|NA|TRBJ2-6|NA
TGTGCCAGCAGCATAGGGGGGCCTGGGGCCAACGTCCTGACTTTC
CASSIGGPGANVLTF
>16|TRBV20-1|few|TRBJ1-1|NA
TGCAGTGCTAGAGATCAGGGTTCCGACAGATACACTGAAGCTTTCTTT
CSARDQGSDRYTEAFF
>12|TRBV12-3/TRBV12-4|few|TRBJ1-1|NA
TGTGCCAGCAGTTTCGGGACGGCTGAAGCTTTCTTT
CASSFGTAEAFF
>18|TRBV7-9|NA|TRBJ1-3|NA
TGTGCCAGCGTCCCCCGGGTTTTGGTGGCCGGCTCTGGAAACACCATATATTTT
CASVPRVLVAGSGNTIYF
>14|TRBV6-1|few|TRBJ2-5|NA
TGTGCCAGCAGTGAAGAAGACAGGCAAGAGACCCAGTACTTC
CASSEEDRQETQYF
>14|TRBV7-2|NA|TRBJ1-6|NA
TGTACCAGCACCCAAAACATAGGGGACTCACCCCTCCACTTT
CTSTQNIGDSPLHF
>14|TRBV7-9|few|TRBJ2-1|TRBD2
TGTGCCAGCAGCTGGAGCGGGGGCGGCAATGAGCAGTTCTTC
CASSWSGGGNEQFF
>15|TRBV20-1|NA|TRBJ2-1|NA
TGCAGTGCTAGAGATGACGGCAGTTCCTACAATGAGCAGTTCTTC
CSARDDGSSYNEQFF
>12|TRBV6-2/TRBV6-3|NA|TRBJ2-7|NA
TGTGCCAGCAGTTACTCGCTGGACGAGCAGTACTTC
CASSYSLDEQYF
>12|TRBV7-9|NA|TRBJ2-7|NA
TGTGCCAGCAACCCGACACCCTACGAGCAGTACTTC
CASNPTPYEQYF
>18|TRBV6-6|few|TRBJ2-1|TRBD1
TGTGCCAGCAGTTTAATCACCTCAAAACAGGGGTCCTACAATGAGCAGTTCTTC
CASSLITSKQGSYNEQFF
>18|TRBV7-2|NA|TRBJ2-5|NA
TGTGCCAGCAGCTTAGAACCTACAGGGACGTTCCCTCAAGAGACCAAGTACTTC
CASSLEPTGTFPQETKYF
>14|TRBV27|few|TRBJ1-1|NA
TGTGCCAGCAGGGACGGGGGAGCGGGATTTGAAGCTTTCTTT
CASRDGGAGFEAFF
>18|TRBV19|NA|TRBJ2-1|TRBD2
TGTGCCAGGAGGGGACTAGCGGGGGACTCTAGCTCCTACAATGAGCAGTTCTTC
CARRGLAGDSSSYNEQFF
>15|TRBV4-1|few|TRBJ2-1|TRBD2
TGCGCCAGCAGCCAAGATGTGGGGGGGAGAAATGAGCAGTTCTTC
CASSQDVGGRNEQFF
>15|TRBV7-8|many|TRBJ1-1|NA
TGTGCCAGCAGCCTAGCAGGTCGACTATTATATGAAGCTTTCTTT
CASSLAGRLLYEAFF
>14|TRBV7-2|NA|TRBJ1-1|TRBD1
TGTGCCAGCAGCCTCGCGGGACAGTCCATTGAAGCTTTCTTT
CASSLAGQSIEAFF
>17|TRBV28|NA|TRBJ2-3|TRBD1
TGTGCCAGCAGTTTGCGATCCGGACAGGGTTATGTCGATACGCAGTATTTT
CASSLRSGQGYVDTQYF
>15|TRBV6-5|NA|TRBJ2-1|NA
TGTGCCAGCAGTCCGGACGGGACGGAGCGCGATGAGCAGTTCTTC
CASSPDGTERDEQFF
>12|TRBV6-6|NA|TRBJ2-3|NA
TGTGCCAGTAGTTACGGCAAAAAGGCGCAGTATTTT
CASSYGKKAQYF
>19|TRBV12-3/TRBV12-4|few|TRBJ2-2|TRBD2
TGTGCCAGCAGTCCAATTGGATTAGCGGGGGGCATAAACACCGGGGAGCTGTTTTTT
CASSPIGLAGGINTGELFF
>14|TRBV5-6|NA|TRBJ1-5|TRBD1
TGTGCCAGCAGCGCCGGGACAGGGGGTGCGCCCCAGCATTTT
CASSAGTGGAPQHF
>14|TRBV6-1|few|TRBJ1-2|NA
TGTGCCAGCAGTCCCATACAGGGTGGCTATGGCTACACCTTC
CASSPIQGGYGYTF
>15|TRBV7-9|few|TRBJ1-5|TRBD1
TGTGCCAGCAGCTCTGACAGGGATAGCAATCAGCCCCAGCATTTT
CASSSDRDSNQPQHF
>13|TRBV6-5|NA|TRBJ1-5|NA
TGTGCCAGCAGTTACGACAGTTATCAGCCCCAGCATTTT
CASSYDSYQPQHF
>13|TRBV4-1|once|TRBJ2-5|NA
TGCGCCAGCAGCCACCTCGTCCAAGAGACCCAGTACTTC
CASSHLVQETQYF
>13|TRBV7-9|NA|TRBJ2-1|NA
TGTGCCAGCAGGGGTGGAGCCCACAATGAGCAGTTCTTC
CASRGGAHNEQFF
>15|TRBV27|NA|TRBJ1-2|NA
TGTGCCAGCAGTTTATTCACTGGGTCCGACTATGGCTACACCTTC
CASSLFTGSDYGYTF
>15|TRBV27|NA|TRBJ2-7|NA
TGTGCCAGCAGTTTAATCGGGGGGCCACCCTACGAGCAGTACTTC
CASSLIGGPPYEQYF
>12|TRBV5-1|NA|TRBJ1-1|NA
TGCGCCAGCAGAGGAGGCATCACTGAAGCTTTCTTT
CASRGGITEAFF
>17|TRBV7-9|many|TRBJ2-7|NA
TGTGCCAGCAGCCCAAGGGTCGGGCAGGGCAACTCCTACGAGCAGTACTTC
CASSPRVGQGNSYEQYF
>14|TRBV12-3/TRBV12-4|NA|TRBJ1-2|NA
TGTGCCAGCAGTGACGGACCGAGGGGGAGAGGCTACACCTTC
CASSDGPRGRGYTF
>15|TRBV7-9|few|TRBJ2-3|TRBD1
TGTGCCAGCAGCTCTACAGGGGCCCGAACAGATACGCAGTATTTT
CASSSTGARTDTQYF
>15|TRBV20-1|NA|TRBJ2-1|NA
TGCAGTGCTAGAGATGGGCAGGGAGGCCACAATGAGCAGTTCTTC
CSARDGQGGHNEQFF
>14|TRBV20-1|few|TRBJ2-1|NA
TGCAGTGCCCGTGTCGGGAGCTCCTACAATGAGCAGTTCTTC
CSARVGSSYNEQFF
>15|TRBV9|NA|TRBJ2-7|TRBD1
TGTGCCAGCAGCAACCTCTCGGGACAGGGGAACGAGCAGTACTTC
CASSNLSGQGNEQYF